This T cell receptor (beta chain) was obtained from a study of PD-L1 blockade in urothelial cancer. Study-level information: Patients' histories included 0 to 3 prior chemotherapy regimens. Per blood sample, T cells had a median of about 130,000.

This CDR3 has 14 residues. V was pared by 2 bases and J by 4 bases, with 4 bases of the junction left unmatched. Germline V gives CDR1 WNHNN, CDR2 SYGVQD (reference sequence). Libraries were prepared by immunoSEQ multiplex PCR; TCRdb keeps only in-frame clonotypes and omits some of them. The repertoire has about 82,000 clones, roughly 82% of them found once; the top ten carry 9.5%. The chain links TRBV10-1 to TRBJ2-7, with 8 bases that match TRBD1. Sequenced here: PBMCs, sampled around atezolizumab (anti-PD-L1) treatment. The TCR sequence derives from a man between 65 and 80 years old with urothelial cancer. The CDR3 spells CASSEPGQGYEQYF. As DNA, the CDR3 is TGCGCCAGCAGTGAGCCCGGACAGGGATACGAGCAGTACTTC.